One and the same sample provided the 20 T cell receptor beta chains below, sequenced in a study of blood T cell repertoires in COVID-19. The data were produced by immunoSEQ multiplex PCR, yet TCRdb's version contains in-frame clones alone and is incomplete. The data contain around 150,000 clones, almost 80% of them singletons. Sequenced: PBMCs or T cells enriched from blood (not recorded which). These receptor sequences come from a woman aged 50 to 65 who had recovered from COVID-19.

This chain's CDR3 is CASSLTSGSYEQYF. The CDR3 DNA is TGTGCCAGCAGCTTGACTAGCGGATCCTACGAGCAGTACTTC. The chain has TRBV11-3 and TRBJ2-7, with 9 bases that match TRBD2. Germline-derived CDR1 and CDR2 are SGHNT and YENEEA. This CDR3 contains 14 residues. V was pared by 3 bases and J by 1 base, with 1 base of the junction left unmatched.

The V and J genes are TRBV9 and TRBJ2-3, with TRBD1 matching over 7 bases. The V and J ends lost 0 bases and 2 bases, in that order; junction bases with no gene match: 3. Germline CDR1 is SGDLS and CDR2 is YYNGEE. The CDR3 is 15 residues long. The CDR3 reads CASSVAGGVTDTQYF. CDR3 bases: TGTGCCAGCAGCGTAGCAGGGGGAGTCACAGATACGCAGTATTTT.

This chain connects TRBV28 to TRBJ1-5, with 8 bases aligning to TRBD1. J gave up 4 bases and V 5 bases, and 16 bases lay outside the gene matches. The CDR3 is 18 amino acids. Germline-derived CDR1 and CDR2 are MDHEN and SYDVKM. DNA of the CDR3: TGTGCCAGCAGTGTTAGCCATCTGACAGGGGAGGGTAATCAGCCCCAGCATTTT. It encodes CASSVSHLTGEGNQPQHF.

The chain is built from TRBV5-4 and TRBJ2-1; 9 bases match TRBD2. V was clipped by 4 bases and J by 5 bases; unmatched bases: 13. The CDR3 is made up of 17 amino acids. Germline CDR1 SGHNT, CDR2 YYREEE (reference sequence). The CDR3 reads CASSATLLAGGNNEQFF. The CDR3 DNA is TGTGCCAGCAGCGCAACTCTACTAGCGGGTGGAAACAATGAGCAGTTCTTC. Using reference TRBV5-4 and TRBJ2-1 for the parts outside the CDR3, the full variable domain is ETGVTQSPTHLIKTRGQQVTLRCSSQSGHNTVSWYQQALGQGPQFIFQYYREEENGRGNFPPRFSGLQFPNYSSELNVNALELDDSALYLCASSATLLAGGNNEQFFGPGTRLTVL.

The chain recombines TRBV11-3 with TRBJ1-3; D is undetermined. V was cut by 2 bases and J by 2 bases, with 7 bases left in between. The CDR3 loop spans 14 amino acids. Looked up from germline, CDR1 is SGHNT and CDR2 is YENEEA. The CDR3 DNA follows: TGTGCCAGCAGCTTATGGGAGACTGGAAACACCATATATTTT. Residues: CASSLWETGNTIYF.

This clone turned up a few times. The chain has TRBV28 and TRBJ1-1; D gene unclear. Germline CDR1 MDHEN, CDR2 SYDVKM. This CDR3 comprises 14 residues. V was trimmed by 3 bases and J by 2 bases, leaving 10 bases between them. The CDR3 DNA reads as TGTGCCAGCAGTTTGCCCAACTCCAACACTGAAGCTTTCTTT. Protein: CASSLPNSNTEAFF.

This chain uses TRBV10-2 with TRBJ1-3, with unresolved D. This CDR3 region has 16 residues. Looked up from germline, CDR1 is WSHSY and CDR2 is SAAADI. V shed 3 bases and J shed 0 bases, with 12 bases lying between them. CDR3 protein: CASSDIKQHSGNTIYF. The CDR3 region has the DNA TGCGCCAGCAGTGATATCAAACAGCACTCTGGAAACACCATATATTTT.

The rearrangement joins TRBV9 to TRBJ1-6, with TRBD1 as a possible D gene (5 bases). The germline V gene encodes CDR1 SGDLS and CDR2 YYNGEE. Trimming pared 4 bases from V and 6 bases from J, leaving 17 bases between. This CDR3 region has 16 residues. CDR3 coding DNA: TGTGCCAGCAGCCGGGGGGAGACGACCCCTAATTCACCCCTCCACTTT. This codes for CASSRGETTPNSPLHF.

J is TRBJ2-3 and V is TRBV30, with 7 bases that match TRBD2. The CDR3 has 15 amino acids. Germline-derived CDR1 and CDR2 are GTSNPN and SVGIG (reference sequence). J gave up 6 bases and V 2 bases, and 11 bases lay outside the gene matches. The CDR3 reads CAWSPLGGGGDTQYF. The CDR3 DNA reads TGTGCCTGGAGTCCGCTTGGCGGGGGTGGCGATACGCAGTATTTT.

The chain carries TRBV7-9 and TRBJ1-1, with 8 bases that match TRBD1. Germline CDR1 is SEHNR and CDR2 is FQNEAQ (reference sequence). The J segment lost 11 bases and the V segment lost 5 bases, leaving 10 bases of the junction unmatched. The CDR3 extends over 13 amino acids. The CDR3 reads CASSPVQGAGAFF. The DNA of the CDR3 is TGTGCCAGCAGCCCCGTGCAGGGGGCGGGCGCTTTCTTT.

The V and J genes are TRBV30 and TRBJ2-1; TRBD2 aligns across 10 bases. Trimming removed 2 bases from V and 9 bases from J; junction bases left unmatched: 16. The CDR3 is 17 amino acids. CDR1 is GTSNPN, CDR2 SVGIG, per germline (reference sequence). The CDR3 DNA sequence: TGTGCCTGGAGTCACCGAAGGACTAGCGGAGTAACTGTTGAGCAGTTCTTC. This gives the protein CAWSHRRTSGVTVEQFF.

On this clone itself: The junction differs from germline at one of its ends, possibly a read error. The gene calls are TRBV28 and TRBJ1-6, with unresolved D. CDR3 length: 14 residues. Germline CDR1 is MDHEN and CDR2 is SYDVKM. The CDR3, as DNA: TGTGCCAGCAGGTTATTACCGGAGAATTCACCCCTCCACTTT. It is translated as CASRLLPENSPLHF.

This chain uses TRBV7-3 with TRBJ2-3; 15 bases line up with TRBD2. The V gene's germline CDR1 is SGHTA and CDR2 FQGTGA. The CDR3 has 16 residues. The V and J ends lost 3 bases and 6 bases, in that order; junction bases with no gene match: 4. The CDR3 loop is CASSLGLAGGKDTQYF. CDR3 in DNA: TGTGCCAGCAGCTTGGGACTAGCGGGAGGAAAGGATACGCAGTATTTT. The full variable domain, in which reference TRBV7-3 and TRBJ2-3 provide the parts outside the CDR3, is GAGVSQTPSNKVTEKGKYVELRCDPISGHTALYWYRQSLGQGPEFLIYFQGTGAADDSGLPNDRFFAVRPEGSVSTLKIQRTERGDSAVYLCASSLGLAGGKDTQYFGPGTRLTVL.

The chain couples TRBV12-5 to TRBJ1-2, with D possibly matching TRBD1 (6 bases). V was clipped by 2 bases and J by 4 bases, with 11 bases between them. The CDR3 runs to 14 residues. Germline-derived CDR1 and CDR2 are LGHNT and FRNRAP. The DNA of the CDR3 is TGTGCTAGTGGTTTGCCTCCGGACAGCTATGGCTACACCTTC. Amino acid sequence: CASGLPPDSYGYTF.

Only one count was recorded for this clone. This sequence joins TRBV4-2 and TRBJ1-1; 7 bases align to TRBD1. In germline, CDR1 is LGHNA, CDR2 YNFKEQ. The V and J ends lost 1 base and 3 bases, in that order; junction bases with no gene match: 5. This CDR3 spans 15 amino acids. This CDR3 reads CASSQGSGGDTEAFF. CDR3 coding DNA: TGTGCCAGCAGCCAAGGGTCAGGGGGAGACACTGAAGCTTTCTTT.

This clone has just a few counts. The chain employs TRBV13 and TRBJ1-2, with D unclear. The V gene's germline CDR1 is PRHDT and CDR2 FYEKMQ (reference sequence). This CDR3 has 14 residues. V was cut by 2 bases and J by 0 bases, with 7 bases left in between. The CDR3 reads CASSLIGANYGYTF. The CDR3 bases are TGTGCCAGCAGCTTAATAGGAGCTAACTATGGCTACACCTTC.

The chain is built from TRBV18 and TRBJ2-7, with unresolved D. V was cut by 1 base and J by 3 bases, with 7 bases left in between. In germline, CDR1 is KGHSH, CDR2 LQKENI. The CDR3 runs to 13 residues. The CDR3 sequence is CASSPRPNYEQYF. In nucleotides, the CDR3 is TGTGCCAGCTCACCACGGCCAAACTACGAGCAGTACTTC.

The V call is TRBV28, the J call TRBJ1-5; 11 positions match TRBD1. CDR3 size: 16 residues. From germline, CDR1 is MDHEN and CDR2 SYDVKM. V lost 11 bases, J lost 2 bases, and 11 bases stayed unmatched. The CDR3 is CAHRGTGGTGNQPQHF. The CDR3 DNA is TGTGCCCACCGAGGGACAGGGGGGACGGGCAATCAGCCCCAGCATTTT.

V usage is TRBV7-9 and J usage is TRBJ2-7, with 10 bases aligning to TRBD2. The J segment lost 4 bases and the V segment lost 1 base, leaving 4 bases of the junction unmatched. The germline V gene encodes CDR1 SEHNR and CDR2 FQNEAQ (reference sequence). The CDR3 runs 15 residues. CDR3 sequence reads: CASSLVGLAAYEQYF. The DNA for the CDR3 is TGTGCCAGCAGCTTAGTAGGACTAGCGGCTTACGAGCAGTACTTC.

V and J are TRBV6-1 and TRBJ1-2, with D possibly being TRBD1 (6 bases). Germline V gene lookup returns CDR1 MNHNS and CDR2 SASEGT. Trimming pared 2 bases from V and 5 bases from J, leaving 12 bases between. The CDR3 runs 14 residues. The CDR3 sequence: CASSEWDNWYGYTF. The CDR3 DNA sequence: TGTGCCAGCAGTGAATGGGACAATTGGTATGGCTACACCTTC.